This T cell receptor (beta chain) came from a study of CD8+ T cells in alopecia areata. Comment on this clone: What it recognizes is unknown.

RNA extraction and reverse transcription yielded cDNA as sequencing template. Sequencing used immunoSEQ multiplex PCR; TCRdb keeps in-frame clones, though not all of them. Among over 120,000 clones listed, around half were seen once. Regarding treatment: oral pan-JAK inhibitor, 5-10 mg twice daily. This CDR3 spans 14 amino acids. V shed 0 bases and J 4 bases; nucleotides not matched to a gene: 2. Per the germline V gene, CDR1 is MNHNY and CDR2 is SVGAGI (reference sequence). Study findings and constraints: Scalp lesions, especially in alopecia totalis/universalis, had higher clonality than normal scalp.

The sequence derives from a human donor with alopecia areata. The chain couples TRBV6-6 to TRBJ2-5, with 7 bases aligning to TRBD2. The sequencing here drew on CD8+ T cells sorted from blood, taken at week 4, from a patient treated with tofacitinib. The CDR3 protein is CASSYSTSRETQYF. As DNA, the CDR3 is TGTGCCAGCAGTTACTCGACTAGCAGAGAGACCCAGTACTTC.